This T cell receptor (beta chain) was observed in a study of OX40 agonist ivuxolimab in advanced cancers. The timepoints at which blood was sampled were baseline, cycle 4 day 1, and cycle 7 day 1. For this clone: Antigen: not known.

CDR3 length: 13 amino acids. Trimming removed 3 bases from V and 1 base from J, with 6 bases in between. The germline gives CDR1 MGHRA, CDR2 YSYEKL. Data came from immunoSEQ multiplex PCR; TCRdb stores just in-frame clones and leaves some out. Of about 56,000 clones listed, 85% to 90% were seen once; the top ten hold 9.5% to 13%. Whole-study results and caveats: The study observed clonal expansion of CD4+ and CD8+ blood T cells by week 6 at 0.1 to 3.0 mg/kg.

Material: CD4+ or CD8+ T cells sorted from blood, obtained in a trial of the OX40 agonist ivuxolimab. V gene TRBV4-1 combines with J gene TRBJ1-1, with D unclear. The source of this sequence is an adult with an advanced solid tumor such as melanoma, head and neck, liver or kidney cancer. The CDR3 DNA reads as TGCGCCAGCAGCCAGGGAAGGAACACTGAAGCTTTCTTT. Translation: CASSQGRNTEAFF.